One sample yielded the 14 T cell receptor beta chains listed below, sequenced in a study of OX40 agonist ivuxolimab in advanced cancers. Only in-frame clones appear in the TCRdb table, and some are missing; sequencing was by immunoSEQ multiplex PCR. The profile shows tens of thousands of clones, roughly 85% of them singletons. The material sequenced was CD4+ or CD8+ T cells sorted from blood, taken in a trial of the OX40 agonist ivuxolimab. These receptors all come from an adult with an advanced solid tumor such as melanoma, head and neck, liver or kidney cancer.

The chain uses TRBV6-1 and TRBJ2-7; D may correspond to TRBD1 or TRBD2 (5 bases each). The CDR3 is 14 amino acids. Germline loops: CDR1 MNHNS, CDR2 SASEGT. The ends were cut back, 5 bases at V and 2 bases at J, with 13 bases in the middle. The CDR3 nucleotides are TGTGCCAGCAGTAACCGGGACGGAACCTACGAGCAGTACTTC. Translation: CASSNRDGTYEQYF.

The J gene is TRBJ2-1, the V gene TRBV6-6; 11 bases line up with TRBD2. The CDR3 length is 15 residues. The V gene's germline CDR1 is MNHNY and CDR2 SVGAGI (reference sequence). Trimming took 7 bases from V and 5 from J; bases not matched to a gene: 7. CDR3 loop: CASTPPTSGNNEQFF. CDR3 in DNA: TGTGCCAGCACCCCACCGACTAGCGGGAACAATGAGCAGTTCTTC.

This clone appeared once. The genes are TRBV5-1 and TRBJ1-1; perhaps TRBD1 as D (5 bases). The germline V gene encodes CDR1 SGHRS and CDR2 YFSETQ. Trimming pared 5 bases from V and 8 bases from J, leaving 16 bases between. The CDR3 spans 13 residues. The CDR3 spells CASRSLGGAEAFF. The DNA for the CDR3 is TGCGCCAGCAGGTCCCTTGGTGGGGCCGAAGCTTTCTTT.

This clone came up a few times. V gene TRBV5-4 combines with J gene TRBJ2-7, with 7 bases fitting TRBD2. The germline gives CDR1 SGHNT, CDR2 YYREEE (reference sequence). The CDR3 length is 14 residues. The V and J ends lost 1 base and 9 bases, in that order; junction bases with no gene match: 10. Here the CDR3 reads CASSLTSAKELQYF. CDR3 bases: TGTGCCAGCAGCTTGACTAGCGCGAAGGAGTTGCAGTACTTC.

The V call is TRBV9, the J call TRBJ2-2, with D possibly being TRBD1 or TRBD2 (5 bases each). V lost 0 bases and J lost 2, with 11 bases in between. The CDR3 has 16 residues. Germline V gene lookup returns CDR1 SGDLS and CDR2 YYNGEE. The CDR3 is CASSVVDRLNTGELFF. The CDR3 nucleotides are TGTGCCAGCAGCGTAGTCGACAGACTAAACACCGGGGAGCTGTTTTTT.

This chain uses TRBV6-5 with TRBJ1-2; D not resolved. Trimming took off 4 bases at V and 4 bases at J, with 10 bases between the two ends. The CDR3 sequence is 13 residues long. Germline assignment: CDR1 MNHEY and CDR2 SVGAGI. The CDR3 here is CASSSPGVYGYTF. The CDR3 region has the DNA TGTGCCAGCAGTTCCCCTGGCGTCTATGGCTACACCTTC.

V is TRBV28 and J is TRBJ2-3, with 11 bases matching TRBD1. Unmatched junction bases numbered 7, after V lost 6 bases and J lost 5 bases. Germline values: CDR1 MDHEN, CDR2 SYDVKM. There are 15 residues in the CDR3. CDR3 DNA sequence: TGTGCCAGCAGCTATGGACAGGGGGCGCAAGATACGCAGTATTTT. This translates into CASSYGQGAQDTQYF.

This clone was observed a few times. This chain joins TRBV6-6 and TRBJ1-1; D remains unclear. CDR3 length: 14 residues. Germline CDR1 reads MNHNY; CDR2 reads SVGAGI (reference sequence). With 4 bases removed from V and 7 bases from J, the gap between germline ends came to 16 bases. The CDR3 sequence is CASSSLSGVLEAFF. DNA of the CDR3: TGTGCCAGCAGTTCCCTATCAGGAGTCCTTGAAGCTTTCTTT.

This chain joins TRBV19 and TRBJ2-7; no definite D call. This CDR3 spans 11 amino acids. Trimming left V 7 bases short and J 9 bases short, with 13 bases between. Germline assignment: CDR1 LNHDA and CDR2 SQIVND (reference sequence). CDR3 loop: CASTDGLGQYF. Here the CDR3 DNA reads TGTGCCAGTACCGACGGGCTAGGGCAGTACTTC.

The chain recombines TRBV5-1 with TRBJ1-3; D is perhaps TRBD1 (6 bases). Per germline, CDR1 SGHRS and CDR2 YFSETQ. V lost 1 base, J lost 4 bases, and 15 bases lay in between. This CDR3 is built from 16 residues. The CDR3, as DNA: TGCGCCAGCAGCTTGTTTCGCGGGGGGCCAGGAAACACCATATATTTT. Protein: CASSLFRGGPGNTIYF.

The rearrangement links TRBV27 to TRBJ1-1; no firm D call. Germline V lookup: CDR1 MNHEY, CDR2 SMNVEV (reference sequence). CDR3 length equals 13 residues. V gave up 5 bases and J gave up 3 bases, with 10 bases separating them. CDR3 sequence reads: CASSVSGYTEAFF. In DNA, the CDR3 is TGTGCCAGCAGTGTAAGCGGGTACACTGAAGCTTTCTTT.

The V call is TRBV21-1, the J call TRBJ2-1. TRBV21-1 is a known pseudogene. The CDR3 totals 13 residues. The CDR3, as DNA: TGTGCCAGCAGCAAAGCGGTCCTGGGGGAGTGGTTCTTC. As protein: CASSKAVLGEWFF.

The chain has TRBV9 and TRBJ1-1; D is undetermined. V lost 0 bases and J 0 bases, leaving 9 bases between the germline ends. This CDR3 region has 15 residues. Germline CDR1 is SGDLS and CDR2 is YYNGEE. This CDR3 reads CASSVGGEMNTEAFF. The CDR3 coding sequence is TGTGCCAGCAGCGTAGGCGGAGAAATGAACACTGAAGCTTTCTTT.

This rearrangement joins TRBV4-1 to TRBJ2-7; 7 nucleotides match TRBD1. Trimming took 4 bases from V and 3 from J; bases not matched to a gene: 9. The germline V gene has CDR1 MGHRA and CDR2 YSYEKL. The CDR3 contains 15 residues. CDR3 loop: CASSPEPGQSYEQYF. CDR3 bases: TGCGCCAGCAGCCCCGAACCGGGACAGAGCTACGAGCAGTACTTC.